The sequence of this T cell receptor beta chain was determined in a study of blood T cell repertoires in COVID-19. V lost 5 bases and J lost 4, with 20 bases in between. The CDR3 has 15 residues. Germline V CDR1 and CDR2: SQVTM, ANQGSEA. Original processing methods: Reference gene primer amplification gave estimated nucleated cell counts. Sequencing used immunoSEQ multiplex PCR; TCRdb keeps in-frame clones, though not all of them. V, J and clone size are those of that table, while D and trimming were read from the DNA. The sample lists just over 300,000 clones; around 87% were seen once. This receptor was taken from a man between 18 and 29 years old with active or convalescent COVID-19. Sequenced: peripheral blood. V usage is TRBV29-1 and J usage is TRBJ1-1; D is perhaps TRBD1 (5 bases). Here the CDR3 DNA reads TGCAGCGTTCCTGAGGCGGGACGGCTGAGCACTGAAGCTTTCTTT. Protein: CSVPEAGRLSTEAFF. The full variable domain, its missing parts supplied by reference TRBV29-1 and TRBJ1-1, is SAVISQKPSRDICQRGTSLTIQCQVDSQVTMMFWYRQQPGQSLTLIATANQGSEATYESGFVIDKFPISRPNLTFSTLTVSNMSPEDSSIYLCSVPEAGRLSTEAFFGQGTRLTVV.